This is a list of T cell receptor beta chains from one sample in a study of shared clonotypes between healthy human individuals. The repertoire was sequenced with immunoSEQ multiplex PCR; TCRdb's copy has only in-frame clones and lacks some. The data hold over a million clones, with about 84% observed a single time. What was sequenced was memory CD4+ T cells from PBMCs. These receptors were obtained from a man aged 18 to 30 in good health. Some clones in this sample may be carry-over from other donors' samples. Both conserved end residues are part of each CDR3. D genes are given only for firm matches. Size is stated for part of the rows, as once, few or many counts, or as a class when the clone is expanded.

v_call	j_call	cdr3_length	d_call	clone_size	cdr3_nt	cdr3_aa
TRBV28	TRBJ2-2	16	TRBD2	NA	TGTGCCAGCAGACGGACTAGCGGGAGGGCTACCGGGGAGCTGTTTTTT	CASRRTSGRATGELFF
TRBV5-1	TRBJ2-7	15	NA	NA	TGCGCCAGCAGCCCCTTCGGGACGCGACTTTACGAGCAGTACTTC	CASSPFGTRLYEQYF
TRBV30	TRBJ2-1	12	NA	NA	TGTGCCTGGACCCCGATCCGGAATGAGCAGTTCTTC	CAWTPIRNEQFF
TRBV6-1	TRBJ1-1	14	NA	NA	TGTGCCAGCAGTGAAGCAGGCCCGAACACTGAAGCTTTCTTT	CASSEAGPNTEAFF
TRBV23-1	TRBJ1-2	13	NA	once	TGCGCCAGCGGGTCCGGTGGGGGGGCTGGCTACACCTTC	CASGSGGGAGYTF
TRBV9	TRBJ2-5	16	NA	NA	TGTGCCAGCAGTGTCAGGGGACGACCATCTCAAGAGACCCAGTACTTC	CASSVRGRPSQETQYF
TRBV10-3	TRBJ1-2	14	TRBD1	NA	TGTGCCATCAGTACATTCCCGGGGACAGGAAGCTACACCTTC	CAISTFPGTGSYTF
TRBV10-3	TRBJ1-6	16	TRBD1	NA	TGTGCCATCAGCCCTCGCGGGACAGGGGATAATTCACCCCTCCACTTT	CAISPRGTGDNSPLHF
TRBV12-5	TRBJ2-5	18	TRBD2	NA	TGTGCTAGTGGTTTCCTCCCTTCGCGGGGGGAAAGGAACGTGGCCCAGTACTTC	CASGFLPSRGERNVAQYF
TRBV6-6	TRBJ2-7	14	TRBD2	few	TGTGCCAGCAAGGGGCTAGCGGGAGTGGAAGAGCAGTACTTC	CASKGLAGVEEQYF
TRBV7-8	TRBJ2-7	14	NA	NA	TGTGCCAGCAGCCCCACTTTACTTGAGTACGAGCAGTACTTC	CASSPTLLEYEQYF
TRBV7-2	TRBJ2-2	17	TRBD2	NA	TGTGCCAGCAGCCCTCGGACTAGCGGGAGTAACACCGGGGAGCTGTTTTTT	CASSPRTSGSNTGELFF
TRBV5-1	TRBJ1-3	14	NA	NA	TGCGCCAGCAGCCCGGGGTCTCCCGGAAACACCATATATTTT	CASSPGSPGNTIYF
TRBV27	TRBJ2-1	12	NA	NA	TGTGCCAGCCAAACCCCTTGGGGGGCGCAGTTCTTC	CASQTPWGAQFF
TRBV4-2	TRBJ2-2	15	TRBD2	once	TGTGCCAGCAGCCCGGGACTATCAGACACCGGGGAGCTGTTTTTT	CASSPGLSDTGELFF
TRBV6-6	TRBJ1-5	14	NA	NA	TGTGCCAGCAGTTACTCCGGGGGGAATCAGCCCCAGCATTTT	CASSYSGGNQPQHF
TRBV2	TRBJ1-5	16	NA	NA	TGTGCCAGCAGCCCCCTGGGGGTCTTGAGCAATCAGCCCCAGCATTTT	CASSPLGVLSNQPQHF
TRBV5-1	TRBJ2-5	14	NA	NA	TGCGCCAGCAGCTTGGGGGAATTCTTTGAGACCCAGTACTTC	CASSLGEFFETQYF
TRBV28	TRBJ2-1	19	TRBD2	NA	TGTGCCAGCAGTTTATTACAGGGCCGGGAGGGAAGGTCCTACAATGAGCAGTTCTTC	CASSLLQGREGRSYNEQFF